Listed below are T cell receptor beta chains from one sample, sequenced in a study of control samples from healthy donors and cancer patients. Sequencing used immunoSEQ multiplex PCR; TCRdb keeps in-frame clones, though not all of them. This sample has more than 85,000 clones, with approximately 88% found just once. Specimen: PBMCs. Every receptor here comes from a woman aged 55-70 years with lung cancer. Each CDR3 is given with its conserved first and last residue. The D gene is left open where the match is weak. Expanded clones get a size class; other rows say once, few or many, or leave the size out.

D	V	J	size	CDR3	DNA
TRBD2	TRBV2	TRBJ2-1	.	CASSELAGGYNEQFF	TGTGCCAGCAGTGAGCTAGCGGGAGGCTACAATGAGCAGTTCTTC
TRBD1	TRBV19	TRBJ1-5	.	CASNSGQGRWQPQHF	TGTGCCAGTAACTCAGGACAGGGTAGGTGGCAGCCCCAGCATTTT
.	TRBV6-2/TRBV6-3	TRBJ1-1	.	CASSRQLLRGEAFF	TGTGCCAGCAGTCGACAGCTACTAAGAGGCGAAGCTTTCTTT
.	TRBV5-1	TRBJ2-7	.	CASSRTGSEQYF	TGCGCCAGCAGTCGAACAGGGAGCGAGCAGTACTTC
TRBD2	TRBV18	TRBJ2-7	.	CASSTAGGLYPEQYF	TGTGCCAGCTCAACGGCGGGAGGGCTTTATCCCGAGCAGTACTTC
TRBD2	TRBV3-1/TRBV3-2	TRBJ2-1	.	CASSPTSSGGDNEQFF	TGTGCCAGCAGCCCCACGTCTAGCGGGGGGGACAATGAGCAGTTCTTC
TRBD2	TRBV5-1	TRBJ2-1	.	CASSFRGREGNEQFF	TGCGCCAGCAGCTTCCGTGGGCGGGAGGGCAATGAGCAGTTCTTC
.	TRBV9	TRBJ1-3	.	CASSRISQVSGNTIYF	TGTGCCAGCAGTCGTATTAGCCAGGTCTCTGGAAACACCATATATTTT
.	TRBV30	TRBJ1-5	.	CAWSVLGGSQPQHF	TGTGCCTGGAGTGTACTAGGGGGTTCTCAGCCCCAGCATTTT
.	TRBV6-1	TRBJ1-2	.	CASSEAVRGAANYGYTF	TGTGCCAGCAGTGAAGCGGTGAGGGGGGCCGCTAACTATGGCTACACCTTC
TRBD1	TRBV7-9	TRBJ2-7	.	CASSSRDRGPYEQYF	TGTGCCAGCAGCTCAAGGGACAGGGGGCCCTACGAGCAGTACTTC
.	TRBV11-1	TRBJ1-2	.	CASSPAGNYGYTF	TGTGCCAGCAGCCCCGCAGGCAACTATGGCTACACCTTC
.	TRBV6-4	TRBJ2-1	.	CASSDSWGRSPNEQFF	TGTGCCAGCAGTGACTCGTGGGGTAGAAGCCCAAATGAGCAGTTCTTC
TRBD2	TRBV25-1	TRBJ2-1	.	CASSDPSGRAYNEQFF	TGTGCCAGCAGTGATCCAAGCGGGAGAGCCTACAATGAGCAGTTCTTC
TRBD1	TRBV12-3/TRBV12-4	TRBJ1-2	.	CASSVGQGGYTF	TGTGCCAGCAGTGTCGGACAGGGTGGCTACACCTTC
.	TRBV7-2	TRBJ1-5	.	CASSLGTANQPQHF	TGTGCCAGCAGCCTAGGGACTGCGAATCAGCCCCAGCATTTT
TRBD2	TRBV6-2/TRBV6-3	TRBJ2-3	.	CASSPSGGANTQYF	TGTGCCAGCAGCCCAAGCGGGGGGGCAAATACGCAGTATTTT
TRBD1	TRBV18	TRBJ2-7	few	CASSPGQGGSYEQYF	TGTGCCAGCTCACCCGGACAGGGGGGCTCCTACGAGCAGTACTTC
.	TRBV3-1/TRBV3-2	TRBJ2-2	.	CASTVGTGELFF	TGTGCCAGCACGGTGGGCACCGGGGAGCTGTTTTTT
TRBD1	TRBV18	TRBJ2-5	.	CASSLTKQGATETQYF	TGTGCCAGCTCACTAACGAAACAGGGGGCTACAGAGACCCAGTACTTC
.	TRBV7-2	TRBJ2-5	.	CASSWVGETQYF	TGTGCCAGCAGCTGGGTCGGGGAGACCCAGTACTTC
.	TRBV29-1	TRBJ2-1	.	CSVSRSQGPVQYNEQFF	TGCAGCGTTTCTCGATCTCAGGGGCCTGTTCAATACAATGAGCAGTTCTTC
TRBD1	TRBV7-9	TRBJ2-7	.	CASRPGQGREYF	TGTGCCAGCAGACCCGGACAGGGCAGGGAGTACTTC
TRBD2	TRBV4-1	TRBJ2-1	.	CASSQLAVPYNEQFF	TGCGCCAGCAGCCAACTAGCGGTTCCCTACAATGAGCAGTTCTTC
TRBD1	TRBV6-5	TRBJ1-6	.	CASRLRDRINSPLHF	TGTGCCAGCAGACTCCGGGACAGGATTAATTCACCCCTCCACTTT
.	TRBV5-1	TRBJ2-1	once	CASSFSRGETNEQFF	TGCGCCAGCAGCTTTTCTCGCGGAGAGACCAATGAGCAGTTCTTC
.	TRBV6-2/TRBV6-3	TRBJ2-3	.	CASSWIEDTQYF	TGTGCCAGCAGTTGGATAGAAGATACGCAGTATTTT
.	TRBV2	TRBJ1-2	.	CASSEFGRETYGYTF	TGTGCCAGCAGTGAGTTTGGCAGGGAGACCTATGGCTACACCTTC
.	TRBV27	TRBJ2-2	.	CASSLWVPSAGRATGELFF	TGTGCCAGCAGCCTTTGGGTGCCCTCGGCGGGGCGGGCCACCGGGGAGCTGTTTTTT
.	TRBV4-1	TRBJ1-6	.	CASSQGGGRHYRSPLHF	TGCGCCAGCAGCCAAGGAGGGGGGCGACATTACAGGTCACCCCTCCACTTT
TRBD1	TRBV11-1	TRBJ1-2	.	CASSRTGNYGYTF	TGTGCCAGCAGCCGGACAGGGAACTATGGCTACACCTTC
.	TRBV24-1	TRBJ1-2	.	CATSDTYGYTF	TGTGCCACCAGTGATACCTATGGCTACACCTTC
TRBD1	TRBV10-3	TRBJ1-6	once	CAIRTGQEYSYNSPLHF	TGTGCCATCAGGACGGGACAGGAGTACTCCTATAATTCACCCCTCCACTTT
TRBD1	TRBV5-6	TRBJ2-7	.	CASSSGQLYEQYF	TGTGCCAGCAGCTCGGGACAGCTCTACGAGCAGTACTTC
TRBD1	TRBV18	TRBJ1-1	.	CASARQGQTLNTEAFF	TGTGCCAGCGCGCGACAGGGTCAGACCCTGAACACTGAAGCTTTCTTT
.	TRBV24-1	TRBJ2-3	once	CATSDPTRVGDTQYF	TGTGCCACCAGTGATCCCACAAGGGTGGGAGATACGCAGTATTTT
.	TRBV7-2	TRBJ2-1	.	CASSLAGILEQFF	TGTGCCAGCAGCTTAGCCGGCATATTGGAGCAGTTCTTC
TRBD1	TRBV10-3	TRBJ1-4	.	CATYSGTGLTSGEKLFF	TGTGCCACCTACTCCGGGACAGGGTTAACATCGGGTGAAAAACTGTTTTTT
TRBD1	TRBV5-4	TRBJ2-1	once	CASGNRDRYNEQFF	TGTGCCAGCGGGAATCGGGACAGGTACAATGAGCAGTTCTTC
.	TRBV19	TRBJ2-5	.	CASSIHPASQETQYF	TGTGCCAGTAGTATCCACCCAGCGAGCCAAGAGACCCAGTACTTC
.	TRBV5-1	TRBJ2-3	.	CASSLRRSDTDTQYF	TGCGCCAGCAGCTTGAGGAGGTCCGACACAGATACGCAGTATTTT
TRBD1	TRBV18	TRBJ1-1	.	CASSPNAVTGGTEAFF	TGTGCCAGCTCACCAAACGCCGTGACAGGGGGCACTGAAGCTTTCTTT
.	TRBV2	TRBJ1-1	.	CASSFQGIENTEAFF	TGTGCCAGCAGTTTCCAAGGGATCGAGAACACTGAAGCTTTCTTT
.	TRBV7-6	TRBJ1-5	.	CASSGSGRHEGPQHF	TGTGCCAGCAGCGGATCGGGACGGCACGAGGGGCCCCAGCATTTT
.	TRBV3-1/TRBV3-2	TRBJ1-2	.	CASSQGGWPGYTF	TGTGCCAGCAGCCAAGGAGGATGGCCTGGCTACACCTTC
.	TRBV4-1	TRBJ1-5	.	CASSREQGNQPQHF	TGCGCCAGCAGCCGGGAACAGGGTAATCAGCCCCAGCATTTT
.	TRBV9	TRBJ1-6	.	CASSPRESNSPLHF	TGTGCCAGCAGCCCCAGGGAATCCAATTCACCCCTCCACTTT
TRBD1	TRBV12-3/TRBV12-4	TRBJ1-1	.	CASNKGQGSEAFF	TGTGCCAGCAATAAAGGACAGGGCTCTGAAGCTTTCTTT
.	TRBV18	TRBJ2-7	.	CASSFGAGDDYEQYF	TGTGCCAGCTCCTTCGGGGCAGGGGACGACTACGAGCAGTACTTC
.	TRBV15	TRBJ2-1	.	CATSRAVQRVSSYNEQFF	TGTGCCACCAGCAGAGCGGTTCAGCGGGTGAGCTCCTACAATGAGCAGTTCTTC
TRBD2	TRBV7-9	TRBJ2-1	.	CASSSLAGVNNEQFF	TGTGCCAGCAGCTCACTAGCGGGAGTCAACAATGAGCAGTTCTTC
.	TRBV13	TRBJ1-3	.	CASSWGESVSGNTIYF	TGTGCCAGCAGCTGGGGCGAGTCCGTCTCTGGAAACACCATATATTTT